This record looks at one T cell receptor (beta chain) sequence and its context. This clonotype has only a few counts. Its cognate antigen has yet to be identified. Within one base of it there is no much larger clone, and no base qualities were kept. Sequencing was carried out with an Illumina HiSeq 1500. In TCRdb, the public reads were trimmed at Q25 with fastp and aligned with MiXCR, with productive beta chains retained. When rows share a CDR3 protein, they turn into one entry using the most common DNA and genes. The sample table records roughly 500,000 distinct CDR3 sequences; 30% to 40% of these occur just once. The top ten constitute roughly a sixth of the sample. Read against the paper, the sample's treatment or condition label means: in vitro stimulation with specific CMV peptide epitopes to enrich CMV-specific T cells. This sample is drawn from a study of T cell repertoires in cytomegalovirus infection (dated by TCRdb to about 2019). Notes on the research overall: Recently identified HLA-C-restricted CMV epitopes, whose presentation resists viral immunomodulation, were targeted by peptide stimulations together with well-studied HLA-B-restricted epitopes. Because public TCR beta signatures pointed to carriage of CMV infection together with the matching HLA type, the HLA type of each donor mattered for the analysis. Findings and caveats that apply to the study as a whole: Cumulative frequency of public TCR beta family members discriminated carriers of CMV infection plus the relevant HLA type in this cohort and an independent approximately 350-donor cohort. The ex vivo response was dominated by HLA-C-restricted CMV-specific TCR beta clonotypes, which also provided the single most frequent clonotype in two of eight donors.

This TCR derives from a human donor in good health (CMV status not recorded). Some clones in this sample may be carry-over from other donors' samples. The material was cultured PBMCs, obtained from culture after CMV antigen stimulation.

The sequence in DNA is TGTGCCAGCAGCGGGACTATAAATCAGCCCCAGCATTTT. The resulting protein is CASSGTINQPQHF. The chain links TRBV6-1 with TRBJ1-5; the D region possibly corresponds to TRBD1 (5 bases align). The cysteine opens and the phenylalanine closes a CDR3 of 13 amino acids. Of all the DNA, just the CDR3 is kept, 39 bases in frame from base 1. CDR1 MNHNS and CDR2 SASEGT were looked up in the germline V gene. Deletion took 6 bases off V and 4 bases off J, with a span of 10 bases between the germline ends.